Reported below is one T cell receptor (beta chain). Its cognate antigen is unknown. Assay: immunoSEQ multiplex PCR; the TCRdb copy retains only in-frame clones and omits some. The sample lists approximately 100,000 clones; 91% were seen once. The data stem from a study of siplizumab effects on memory and regulatory T cells. Study outcomes and limitations: Naive T cells looked more diverse than memory cells, and they looked like major contributors to the alloresponse. Siplizumab significantly brought down the alloreactive sequences that trace back to unstimulated CD4+ memory cells.

The source material was CD4+ T cells sorted from blood. The TCR sequence derives from a human donor in good health. Some clones in this sample may be carry-over from other donors' samples.

CDR3 loop: CASSGNRGYSGELFF. DNA of the CDR3: TGTGCCAGCAGCGGAAACAGGGGGTATTCCGGGGAGCTGTTTTTT. The rearrangement links TRBV27 to TRBJ2-2; 8 bases line up with TRBD1. This CDR3 is built from 15 residues. With 6 bases clipped from V and 6 bases from J, the junction kept 9 bases outside the gene matches. Germline V gives CDR1 MNHEY, CDR2 SMNVEV (reference sequence).